A single sample gave rise to the 6 T cell receptor beta chains below, sequenced in a study of low-dose radiotherapy and immunotherapy resistance in tumors (dated by TCRdb to about 2022). Sequencer: Illumina HiSeq 2500. First-strand cDNA was synthesized with Superscript III and a set of TRAV- and TRBV-specific primers, covering both TCRalpha and TCRbeta chains. TCRs were amplified for 20 PCR cycles with Phusion, using a constant-region primer paired with the adapter attached to the V primers. The raw public reads went through TCRdb reprocessing: fastp at Q25, MiXCR clone calling, in-frame beta chains kept. Rows with a matching CDR3 protein are joined into one entry that keeps the most common DNA and genes. The sample has some 85,000 distinct CDR3 sequences on record, approximately 20% of them singletons. 5% to 7% of the sample is held by the ten biggest clonotypes. Taken with the paper, the label for time point translates to: before trial treatment.

Sequencing was performed on PBMCs, taken before treatment. These receptors came from a male donor with prostate cancer.

This clonotype has at least ten counts. DNA of the CDR3: TGTGCCACCAGCACCCCGGGTAGCTACAATGAGCAGTTCTTC. Residues: CATSTPGSYNEQFF. V and J are TRBV15 and TRBJ2-1, with no clear D. The CDR3 has 14 residues. CDR1 is LNHNV and CDR2 is YYDKDF in the germline V gene (reference sequence). Trimming shortened V by 4 bases and J by 3 bases, and 10 bases separated the two germline ends.

Regarding this clonotype: This probably arose from a read error, given a far larger clone one base away. This chain links TRBV7-9 with TRBJ2-7, with a possible D match to TRBD2 (6 bases). V lost 5 bases and J lost 7, with 27 bases in between. CDR1 SEHNR and CDR2 FQNEAQ come from the germline V gene (reference sequence). The CDR3 totals 17 residues. The CDR3 region has the DNA TGTGCCAGCAGCCTCCCCAGCTCCGGGAGCTCCTACAATGAGCAGTACTTC. This encodes CASSLPSSGSSYNEQYF. Combining the CDR3 with reference TRBV7-9 and TRBJ2-7 gives the whole variable domain DTGVSQNPRHKITKRGQNVTFRCDPISEHNRLYWYRQTLGQGPEFLTYFQNEAQLEKSRLLSDRFSAERPKGSFSTLEIQRTEQGDSAMYLCASSLPSSGSSYNEQYFGPGTRLTVT.

This clonotype has a count of ten or more. The CDR3: CSVEGIQGKSSYNEQFF. The CDR3 region has the DNA TGCAGCGTTGAAGGGATACAGGGGAAAAGTTCCTACAATGAGCAGTTCTTC. V is TRBV29-1 and J is TRBJ2-1; 7 bases match TRBD1. The CDR3 loop spans 17 amino acids. V dropped 1 base and J dropped 1; count of bases not matched to a gene: 10. Germline loops: CDR1 SQVTM, CDR2 ANQGSEA.

This clonotype came up many times. V and J are TRBV7-9 and TRBJ2-3, with TRBD2 matching 11 bases. CDR3 length: 15 residues. V gave up 4 bases and J gave up 6 bases; unmatched junction bases: 6. Germline CDR1 is SEHNR and CDR2 is FQNEAQ (reference sequence). The CDR3 nucleotides read TGTGCCAGCAGCTCTAGCGGGGGGTTCGTCGATACGCAGTATTTT. Translating it yields CASSSSGGFVDTQYF.

At least ten counts were recorded for this clonotype. This CDR3 is CASSETGFNQPQHF. Here the CDR3 DNA reads TGTGCCAGCAGTGAGACAGGGTTTAATCAGCCCCAGCATTTT. The chain has TRBV25-1 and TRBJ1-5, with TRBD1 matching over 7 bases. Trimming cost V 3 bases and J 4 bases; bases outside gene matches: 3. This CDR3 region has 14 residues. Germline V lookup: CDR1 MGHDK, CDR2 SYGVNS.

This chain connects TRBV6-5 to TRBJ1-3; tentatively, D is TRBD1 (6 bases). The CDR3 has 15 residues. V lost 3 bases and J lost 4, with 13 bases in between. In germline, CDR1 is MNHEY, CDR2 SVGAGI. Here the CDR3 reads CASSYRGALGNTIYF. The DNA for the CDR3 is TGTGCCAGCAGTTATAGGGGGGCTCTCGGAAACACCATATATTTT.